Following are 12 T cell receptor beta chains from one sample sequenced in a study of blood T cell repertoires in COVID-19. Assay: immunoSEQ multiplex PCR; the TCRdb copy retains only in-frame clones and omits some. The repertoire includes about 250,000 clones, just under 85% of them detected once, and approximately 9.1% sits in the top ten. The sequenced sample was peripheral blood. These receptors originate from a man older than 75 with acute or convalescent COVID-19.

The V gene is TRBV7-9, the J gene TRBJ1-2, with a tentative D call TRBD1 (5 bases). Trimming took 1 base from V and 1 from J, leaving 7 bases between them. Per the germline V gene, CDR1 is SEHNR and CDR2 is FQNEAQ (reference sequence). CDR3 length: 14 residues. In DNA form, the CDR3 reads TGTGCCAGCAGCTTAGGACAGAGTAACTATGGCTACACCTTC. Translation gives CASSLGQSNYGYTF.

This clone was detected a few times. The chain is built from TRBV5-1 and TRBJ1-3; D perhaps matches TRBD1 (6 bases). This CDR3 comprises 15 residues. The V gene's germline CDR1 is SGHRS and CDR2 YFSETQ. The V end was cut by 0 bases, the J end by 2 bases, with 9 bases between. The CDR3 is CASSLAQGTGNTIYF. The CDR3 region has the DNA TGCGCCAGCAGCTTGGCACAGGGAACTGGAAACACCATATATTTT.

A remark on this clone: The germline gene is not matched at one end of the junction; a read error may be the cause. In DNA form, the CDR3 reads TGCAGTGCTGGGATTGGGCAGGGGGGCTCTTTT. Amino acids: CSAGIGQGGSF. The gene calls are TRBV20-1 and TRBJ1-4, with 7 bases identical to TRBD1. This CDR3 is 11 amino acids long. Per germline, CDR1 DFQATT and CDR2 SNEGSKA (reference sequence).

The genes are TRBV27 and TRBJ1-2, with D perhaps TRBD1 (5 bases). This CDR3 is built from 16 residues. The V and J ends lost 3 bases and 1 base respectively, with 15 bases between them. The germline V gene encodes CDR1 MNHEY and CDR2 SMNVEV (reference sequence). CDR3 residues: CASSFRGQRYNYGYTF. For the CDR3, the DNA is TGTGCCAGCAGTTTTAGGGGTCAAAGATATAACTATGGCTACACCTTC.

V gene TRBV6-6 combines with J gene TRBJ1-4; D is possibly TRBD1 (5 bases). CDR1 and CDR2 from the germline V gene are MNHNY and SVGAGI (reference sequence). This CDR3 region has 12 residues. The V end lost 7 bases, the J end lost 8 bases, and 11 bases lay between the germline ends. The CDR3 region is CASTGPGEKLFF. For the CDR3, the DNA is TGTGCCAGCACGGGTCCAGGGGAAAAACTGTTTTTT.

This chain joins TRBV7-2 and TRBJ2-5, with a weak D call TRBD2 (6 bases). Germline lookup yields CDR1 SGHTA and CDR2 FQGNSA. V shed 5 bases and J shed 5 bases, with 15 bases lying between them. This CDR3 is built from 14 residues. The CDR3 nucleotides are TGTGCCAGCAGCCGGAGGAGGGCCGGGGAGACCCAGTACTTC. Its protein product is CASSRRRAGETQYF. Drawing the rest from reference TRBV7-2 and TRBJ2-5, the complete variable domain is GAGVSQSPSNKVTEKGKDVELRCDPISGHTALYWYRQSLGQGLEFLIYFQGNSAPDKSGLPSDRFSAERTGGSVSTLTIQRTQQEDSAVYLCASSRRRAGETQYFGPGTRLLVL.

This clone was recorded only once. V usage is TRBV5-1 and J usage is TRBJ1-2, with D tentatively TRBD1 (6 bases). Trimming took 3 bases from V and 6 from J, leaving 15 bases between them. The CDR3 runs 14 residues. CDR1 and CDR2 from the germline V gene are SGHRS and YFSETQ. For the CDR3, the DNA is TGCGCCAGCAGCTCCGGAGGGGGGGACCATGGCTACACCTTC. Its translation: CASSSGGGDHGYTF. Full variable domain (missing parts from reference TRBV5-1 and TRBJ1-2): KAGVTQTPRYLIKTRGQQVTLSCSPISGHRSVSWYQQTPGQGLQFLFEYFSETQRNKGNFPGRFSGRQFSNSRSEMNVSTLELGDSALYLCASSSGGGDHGYTFGSGTRLTVV.

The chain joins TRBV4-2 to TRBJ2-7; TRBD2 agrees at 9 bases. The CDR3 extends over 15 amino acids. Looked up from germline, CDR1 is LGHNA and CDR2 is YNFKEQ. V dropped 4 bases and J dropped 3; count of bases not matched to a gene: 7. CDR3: CASSRPSGKLYEQYF. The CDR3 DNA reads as TGTGCCAGCAGCCGGCCTAGCGGGAAGCTCTACGAGCAGTACTTC.

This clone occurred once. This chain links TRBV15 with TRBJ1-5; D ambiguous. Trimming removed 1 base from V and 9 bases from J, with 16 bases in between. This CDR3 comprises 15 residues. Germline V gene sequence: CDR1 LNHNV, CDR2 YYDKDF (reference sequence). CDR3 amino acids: CATSRGSQYGGPQHF. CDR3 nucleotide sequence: TGTGCCACCAGCAGAGGCTCGCAGTATGGAGGGCCCCAGCATTTT.

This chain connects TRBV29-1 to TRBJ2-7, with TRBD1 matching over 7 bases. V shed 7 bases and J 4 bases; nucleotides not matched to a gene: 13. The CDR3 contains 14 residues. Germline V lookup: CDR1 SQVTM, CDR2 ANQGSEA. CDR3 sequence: CSAVPGQTIYEQYF. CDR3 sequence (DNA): TGCAGCGCCGTACCGGGACAGACTATTTACGAGCAGTACTTC.

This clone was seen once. CDR3 nucleotides: TGTGCCAGCAGCCCGGACAGGGACTATGGCTACACCTTC. Its translation is CASSPDRDYGYTF. The chain employs TRBV28 and TRBJ1-2; 8 positions match TRBD1. Germline V gives CDR1 MDHEN, CDR2 SYDVKM. Trimming cost V 6 bases and J 3 bases; bases outside gene matches: 3. CDR3 length: 13 amino acids.

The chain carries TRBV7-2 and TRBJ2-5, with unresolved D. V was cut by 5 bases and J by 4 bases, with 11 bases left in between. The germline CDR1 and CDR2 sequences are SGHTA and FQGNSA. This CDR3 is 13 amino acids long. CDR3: CASSRGRRETQYF. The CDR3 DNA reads TGTGCCAGCAGCCGCGGAAGGCGAGAGACCCAGTACTTC.